The T cell receptor (beta chain) under discussion was sequenced for a study of cytomegalovirus exposure and HLA in healthy donors. 13 Jbeta primers and 60 Vbeta primers were used for the PCR. Here immunoSEQ multiplex PCR was the method, and the copy in TCRdb shows in-frame clones only, minus some. The sample yields over 200,000 clones, around 88% seen once. Study conclusions and caveats: Presence/absence analyses assumed roughly uniform sequencing depth across donors, which may not hold. In a later analysis, TCR association rates varied by HLA locus: DRB1 most, HLA-C fewest. Looking again later, the authors saw that most CMV-associated TCR beta chains seemed HLA-restricted.

V was trimmed by 4 bases and J by 7 bases, leaving 13 bases between them. Looked up from germline, CDR1 is SGHDN and CDR2 is FVKESK. The CDR3 runs to 13 residues. With respect to this clone: Antigen: not known.

This TCR derives from a young woman in good health and CMV-seronegative. V is TRBV14 and J is TRBJ2-5; D not resolved. The sequencing sample was made of PBMCs. CDR3 sequence (DNA): TGTGCCAGCAGCCCTTCAATCGGCGGGACCCAGTACTTC. This encodes CASSPSIGGTQYF.